Below are 9 T cell receptor beta chains sequenced from a single sample in a study of blood T cells in healthy people across ages. Next came a second PCR, run for about 6 to 12 cycles, which used a sample-barcoded 5' primer along with a J-beta primer mix. One entry per CDR3 protein results from TCRdb running MiXCR on the 5' RACE reads. The sample lists 1.5 million to 2 million distinct CDR3 sequences; approximately 28% were seen once. Material: blood. These receptors were collected from a woman under 40 in good health.

This clonotype was seen repeatedly, ten times or more. The J gene is TRBJ2-7, the V gene TRBV29-1, with D perhaps matching TRBD1 (6 bases). Looked up from germline, CDR1 is SQVTM and CDR2 is ANQGSEA. Between the trimmed V and J ends, which lost 7 bases and 3 bases, there was a span of 22 bases. The CDR3 covers 15 residues. CDR3 amino acids: CSATRKTGLIYEQYF. The CDR3 DNA follows: TGCAGCGCCACCCGTAAGACAGGTTTGATCTACGAGCAGTACTTC.

This sequence joins TRBV28 and TRBJ2-7; TRBD1 might be the D (6 bases). Trimming took 5 bases from V and 5 from J, leaving 13 bases between them. Germline values: CDR1 MDHEN, CDR2 SYDVKM. The CDR3 runs 13 residues. CDR3 sequence (DNA): TGTGCCAGCAGTCACAGGGATGCCCACGAGCAGTACTTC. This translates into CASSHRDAHEQYF.

V gene TRBV5-1 combines with J gene TRBJ1-1, with a weak D call TRBD1 (5 bases). Germline CDR1 SGHRS, CDR2 YFSETQ. V shed 0 bases and J shed 1 base, with 10 bases lying between them. CDR3 length: 15 amino acids. CDR3 region: CASSLGLRGNTEAFF. CDR3 DNA: TGCGCCAGCAGCTTGGGCCTTAGGGGGAACACTGAAGCTTTCTTT.

This clonotype was seen a few times. The V gene is TRBV28, the J gene TRBJ2-7, with D perhaps assigned TRBD1 or TRBD2 (5 bases each). In germline, CDR1 is MDHEN, CDR2 SYDVKM. V lost 1 base and J 2 bases, leaving 12 bases between the germline ends. There are 15 residues in the CDR3. DNA of the CDR3: TGTGCCAGCAGTTTATTGGGGACCGACGCCTACGAGCAGTACTTC. Translating it yields CASSLLGTDAYEQYF.

This clonotype was observed a handful of times. This chain joins TRBV12-3 or TRBV12-4 and TRBJ1-1; unclear D gene. This CDR3 is built from 13 residues. Deletions cut 3 bases from V and 1 base from J, with 6 bases between. DNA of the CDR3: TGTGCCAGCAGTTTTTACTCGAACACTGAAGCTTTCTTT. It specifies CASSFYSNTEAFF.

This sequence joins TRBV27 and TRBJ2-1; perhaps D is TRBD1 or TRBD2 (5 bases each). Germline lookup yields CDR1 MNHEY and CDR2 SMNVEV (reference sequence). The CDR3 covers 14 residues. The V and J ends lost 1 base and 6 bases respectively, with 10 bases between them. The CDR3 region is CASSLLRGANEQFF. For the CDR3, the DNA is TGTGCCAGCAGTTTATTAAGAGGGGCCAATGAGCAGTTCTTC.

This clonotype occurred a few times. DNA of the CDR3: TGTGCCAGCACTCGCAGTCCTGATGGGAAGTCAGGTGGCTACACCTTC. Translating it yields CASTRSPDGKSGGYTF. The chain employs TRBV6-5 and TRBJ1-2; D is unclear. Looked up from germline, CDR1 is MNHEY and CDR2 is SVGAGI. With 7 bases removed from V and 7 bases from J, the gap between germline ends came to 25 bases. The CDR3 has 16 residues.

This clonotype was seen repeatedly, ten times or more. This chain joins TRBV29-1 and TRBJ1-2, with TRBD1 as a possible D gene (5 bases). The V gene's germline CDR1 is SQVTM and CDR2 ANQGSEA. The V and J ends lost 4 bases and 4 bases respectively, with 19 bases between them. The CDR3 is 15 amino acids. DNA for the CDR3: TGCAGCGTTGGGGGACTTCCAAGCTATCCCTATGGCTACACCTTC. Its translation is CSVGGLPSYPYGYTF.

This clonotype was counted between two and nine times. This sequence joins TRBV7-2 and TRBJ2-6, with D tentatively TRBD1 or TRBD2 (5 bases each). From germline, CDR1 is SGHTA and CDR2 FQGNSA. The CDR3 sequence is 18 residues long. The V and J ends lost 5 bases and 0 bases respectively, with 17 bases between them. CDR3 amino acids: CASSLRGSSYSGANVLTF. CDR3 DNA sequence: TGTGCCAGCAGCCTCCGGGGCAGTTCCTACTCTGGGGCCAACGTCCTGACTTTC.